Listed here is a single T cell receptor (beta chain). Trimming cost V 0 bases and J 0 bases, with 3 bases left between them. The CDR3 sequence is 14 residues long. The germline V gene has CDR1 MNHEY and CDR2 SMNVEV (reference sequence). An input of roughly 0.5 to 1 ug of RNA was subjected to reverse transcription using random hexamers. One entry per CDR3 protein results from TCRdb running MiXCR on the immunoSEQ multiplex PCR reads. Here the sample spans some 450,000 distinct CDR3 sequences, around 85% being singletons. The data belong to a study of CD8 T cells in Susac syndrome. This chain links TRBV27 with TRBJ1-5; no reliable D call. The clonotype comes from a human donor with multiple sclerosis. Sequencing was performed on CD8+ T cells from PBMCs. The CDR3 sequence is CASSLSDSNQPQHF. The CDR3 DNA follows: TGTGCCAGCAGTTTATCTGATAGCAATCAGCCCCAGCATTTT.